These 6 T cell receptor beta chains were sequenced from one sample in a study of T cells in Graves' hyperthyroidism and ophthalmopathy. From RNA transcripts, TCR beta CDR3 regions were amplified. HTBI primers were employed in a first-round RT-PCR of the TCR CDR3. One entry per CDR3 protein results from TCRdb running MiXCR on the multiplex PCR reads. The table lists about 720,000 distinct CDR3 sequences, over 15% of them singletons. Sequenced: blood. The origin of the receptors is a man younger than 30 with Graves' hyperthyroidism.

The sample holds many counts of this clonotype. The chain recombines TRBV18 with TRBJ1-2; D gene ambiguous. This CDR3 is built from 14 residues. V lost 2 bases to trimming and J lost 5 bases, with 12 bases between them. Germline CDR1 and CDR2: KGHSH and LQKENI. CDR3: CASSPGLVDYGYTF. CDR3 DNA: TGTGCCAGCTCACCAGGGTTGGTGGATTATGGCTACACCTTC.

This clonotype showed up many times. The V gene is TRBV28, the J gene TRBJ2-7; no reliable D call. Deletions cut 4 bases from V and 3 bases from J, with 16 bases between. The germline CDR1 and CDR2 sequences are MDHEN and SYDVKM. This CDR3 has 15 amino acids. For the CDR3, the DNA is TGTGCCAGCAGTTCCTCGGCCAGGCCCGGCTACGAGCAGTACTTC. Amino acid sequence: CASSSSARPGYEQYF. Variable domain in full (rest from reference TRBV28 and TRBJ2-7): DVKVTQSSRYLVKRTGEKVFLECVQDMDHENMFWYRQDPGLGLRLIYFSYDVKMKEKGDIPEGYSVSREKKERFSLILESASTNQTSMYLCASSSSARPGYEQYFGPGTRLTVT.

Ten or more counts support this clonotype. The chain couples TRBV7-2 to TRBJ2-1; D possibly matches TRBD1 or TRBD2 (5 bases each). Germline V gives CDR1 SGHTA, CDR2 FQGNSA. V lost 0 bases and J lost 12, with 21 bases in between. The CDR3 is 16 amino acids. CDR3 sequence reads: CASSLAGVSRLRGQFF. In nucleotides, the CDR3 is TGTGCCAGCAGCTTAGCGGGGGTCTCTCGATTGAGAGGGCAGTTCTTC.

The chain couples TRBV5-1 to TRBJ1-1; D is uncertain. Trimming removed 0 bases at V and 5 bases at J, with 8 bases between. This CDR3 spans 13 amino acids. Germline CDR1 reads SGHRS; CDR2 reads YFSETQ. The CDR3 loop reads CASSLEQATEAFF. Here the CDR3 DNA reads TGCGCCAGCAGCTTGGAACAAGCTACTGAAGCTTTCTTT.

In this sample, this clonotype turned up many times. The chain joins TRBV5-5 to TRBJ2-7; D call uncertain. In germline, CDR1 is SGHKS, CDR2 YYEKEE (reference sequence). V shed 1 base and J shed 0 bases, with 11 bases lying between them. This CDR3 contains 15 residues. CDR3 bases: TGTGCCAGCAGCTTGTACTACCAACCCTCCTACGAGCAGTACTTC. Its protein is CASSLYYQPSYEQYF.

V gene TRBV20-1 combines with J gene TRBJ2-1; D is unclear. The CDR3 loop spans 16 amino acids. Trimming left V 4 bases short and J 9 bases short, with 25 bases between. CDR1 and CDR2 (germline): DFQATT, SNEGSKA (reference sequence). The CDR3 DNA is TGCAGTGCTAACCCGGCCAGGAGAGGAACCTACGGTGAGCAGTTCTTC. The encoded protein is CSANPARRGTYGEQFF.